This note documents a single T cell receptor beta chain sequence. The antigen is not known. These data come from a study of cytomegalovirus exposure and HLA in healthy donors. Study findings and constraints: The authors enumerated under 200 TCR beta chains as linked to cytomegalovirus. A reported reduction in N-insertions relative to the 666-donor mean was seen in an Asian-associated ancestry cluster in a later analysis. Across all donors, roughly uniform sequencing depth was an assumption of the presence/absence analyses.

V lost 0 bases and J lost 4; bases outside the gene matches: 6. The CDR3 has 16 amino acids. Germline V gene sequence: CDR1 SGDLS, CDR2 YYNGEE. PCR employed 60 Vbeta and 13 Jbeta primers. Original methodology: About 11 million shared chains were among the roughly 80 million unique TCR beta chains that a later analysis counted. This table comes from immunoSEQ multiplex PCR, and its TCRdb copy is limited to in-frame clones, with some not included. V and J calls plus clone size are reproduced from that table; the DNA served to infer D and trimming. The data show more than 70,000 clones, with 76% seen just once and around 2.8% held by the top ten.

This chain joins TRBV9 and TRBJ2-1, with 8 bases lining up with TRBD1. The sequenced sample was PBMCs. This TCR was recovered from a man aged 40-50 years in good health and CMV-seronegative. The CDR3 protein is CASSVVPGGLYNEQFF. DNA of the CDR3: TGTGCCAGCAGCGTAGTTCCAGGGGGCTTGTACAATGAGCAGTTCTTC.